This T cell receptor (beta chain) was found in a study of T cells in localized non-small cell lung cancer. The germline V gene has CDR1 SGHVS and CDR2 FQNEAQ. This CDR3 region has 13 residues. V was trimmed by 7 bases and J by 2 bases, leaving 10 bases between them. Study results and caveats: The study sequenced only one region of the tumor. As a result, intratumor heterogeneity could not be excluded and remains possible.

Concerning this clone: Its antigen is not known.

Sequencing used immunoSEQ multiplex PCR; TCRdb keeps in-frame clones, though not all of them. The sample lists about 1,900 clones; about 30% were seen once. The chain joins TRBV7-8 to TRBJ2-3; D could derive from TRBD1 or TRBD2 (5 bases each). This TCR derives from a male donor aged 60 or older with stage III lung adenocarcinoma. Source: lung tumor tissue, taken before any cancer treatment. Written as DNA, the CDR3 is TGTGCCAGCACCGGGACCCTCACAGATACGCAGTATTTT. Protein product: CASTGTLTDTQYF.